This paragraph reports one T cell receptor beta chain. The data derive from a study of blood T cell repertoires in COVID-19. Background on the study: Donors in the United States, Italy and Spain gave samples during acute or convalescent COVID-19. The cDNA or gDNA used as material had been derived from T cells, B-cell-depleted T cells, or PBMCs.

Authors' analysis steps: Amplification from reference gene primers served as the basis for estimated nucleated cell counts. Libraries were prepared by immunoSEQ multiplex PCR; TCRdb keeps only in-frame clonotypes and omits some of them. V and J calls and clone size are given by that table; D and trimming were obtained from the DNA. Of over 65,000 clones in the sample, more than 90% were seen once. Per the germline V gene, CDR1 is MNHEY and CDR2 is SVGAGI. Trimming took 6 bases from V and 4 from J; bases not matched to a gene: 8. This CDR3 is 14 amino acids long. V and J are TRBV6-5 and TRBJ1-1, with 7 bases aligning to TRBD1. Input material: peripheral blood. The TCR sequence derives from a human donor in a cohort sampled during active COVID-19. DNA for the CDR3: TGTGCCAGCAGATCAAGACAGGGAGGCACTGAAGCTTTCTTT. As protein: CASRSRQGGTEAFF.